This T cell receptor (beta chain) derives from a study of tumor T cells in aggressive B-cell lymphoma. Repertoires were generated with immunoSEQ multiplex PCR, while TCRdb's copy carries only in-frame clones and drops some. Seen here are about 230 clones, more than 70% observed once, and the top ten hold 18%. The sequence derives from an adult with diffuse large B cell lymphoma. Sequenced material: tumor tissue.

CDR3 DNA sequence: TGTGCCAGCTATCCTCATAAGAGTAACTACGAGCAGTACTTC. Residues: CASYPHKSNYEQYF. The chain has TRBV2 and TRBJ2-7; the D is unclear. Trimming left V 8 bases short and J 3 bases short, with 17 bases between. The CDR3 is 14 amino acids. In germline, CDR1 is SNHLY, CDR2 FYNNEI.